Each of the 3 T cell receptor beta chains below was sequenced from the same sample in a study of T cell clonotyping in hematopoietic cell transplantation. Some clones are missing from TCRdb's copy, which holds only in-frame ones; the method was immunoSEQ multiplex PCR. The table records roughly 44,000 clones, around 96% of them present only once. Sequenced input: peripheral blood mononuclear cells. Every receptor here comes from a man aged 25-45 years in good health. Some clones in this sample may be carry-over from other donors' samples.

V is TRBV10-3 and J is TRBJ2-3; D uncertain. The germline V gene has CDR1 ENHRY and CDR2 SYGVKD. V lost 6 bases and J 6 bases, leaving 13 bases between the germline ends. The CDR3 runs to 13 residues. The CDR3 sequence is CAISQLPADTQYF. The CDR3 DNA reads TGTGCCATCAGCCAGCTGCCGGCCGATACGCAGTATTTT.

The chain employs TRBV10-3 and TRBJ1-1; no reliable D call. Germline values: CDR1 ENHRY, CDR2 SYGVKD. V dropped 2 bases and J dropped 1 base, with 5 bases sitting between them. The CDR3 runs 13 residues. The chain's CDR3 is CAISEGRNTEAFF. CDR3 DNA sequence: TGTGCCATCAGTGAGGGGCGGAACACTGAAGCTTTCTTT.

This chain connects TRBV6-7 to TRBJ2-5; TRBD2 is a possible D gene (6 bases). TRBV6-7 is identified as an open reading frame with a role that is uncertain. V was cut by 2 bases and J by 2 bases, with 6 bases left in between. The CDR3 is 13 amino acids. This CDR3 reads CASSYLAQETQYF. CDR3 DNA: TGTGCCAGCAGTTACCTAGCGCAAGAGACCCAGTACTTC.